The 26 T cell receptor beta chains below come from one sample, sequenced in a study of neoadjuvant anti-PD-1 for oral cavity cancer. The data were produced by immunoSEQ multiplex PCR, yet TCRdb's version contains in-frame clones alone and is incomplete. The data contain about 80,000 clones, under 85% of them singletons. The sequenced sample was PBMCs, obtained before nivolumab (anti-PD-1) treatment. The receptors were sampled from a person between 40 and 79 years old with oral cavity squamous cell carcinoma.

This clone was seen once. The chain joins TRBV6-5 to TRBJ2-1, with D uncertain. This CDR3 has 15 residues. Trimming left V 6 bases short and J 0 bases short, with 12 bases between. In germline, CDR1 is MNHEY, CDR2 SVGAGI. CDR3 amino acids: CASRQVGSSYNEQFF. The CDR3 region has the DNA TGTGCCAGCAGGCAGGTTGGCAGCTCCTACAATGAGCAGTTCTTC.

This clone was picked up a small number of times. The chain joins TRBV6-5 to TRBJ2-2, with unresolved D. The CDR3 loop spans 16 amino acids. V shed 0 bases and J shed 1 base, with 9 bases lying between them. Per the germline V gene, CDR1 is MNHEY and CDR2 is SVGAGI. CDR3 sequence reads: CASSYSISRNTGELFF. Written as DNA, the CDR3 is TGTGCCAGCAGTTACTCGATCAGTCGGAACACCGGGGAGCTGTTTTTT.

This clone was counted a few times. The chain has TRBV29-1 and TRBJ2-1; TRBD2 matches 7 bases. V lost 7 bases to trimming and J lost 2 bases; unmatched junction nucleotides: 5. CDR3 length: 13 residues. Germline assignment: CDR1 SQVTM and CDR2 ANQGSEA. The CDR3 reads CSGELATYNEQFF. DNA of the CDR3: TGCAGCGGGGAACTAGCGACCTACAATGAGCAGTTCTTC.

This sequence joins TRBV14 and TRBJ2-7; 14 bases are a match to TRBD2. There are 19 residues in the CDR3. The germline V gene has CDR1 SGHDN and CDR2 FVKESK. Trimming took 0 bases from V and 3 from J; bases not matched to a gene: 10. The DNA for the CDR3 is TGTGCCAGCAGCCAAGAGACCGGGACTAGCGGGAGTCCGCTCTACGAGCAGTACTTC. Protein product: CASSQETGTSGSPLYEQYF.

The count of this clone is one. The V call is TRBV9, the J call TRBJ1-5; D uncertain. The germline gives CDR1 SGDLS, CDR2 YYNGEE. Trimming removed 1 base from V and 9 bases from J, with 17 bases in between. The CDR3 has 15 residues. The CDR3 DNA reads as TGTGCCAGCAGCGTATCCGGGGAGGGAGGTCGGCCCCAGCATTTT. This codes for CASSVSGEGGRPQHF.

Concerning this clone itself: Additional DNA sequences in this sample encode the identical CDR3. This sequence joins TRBV9 and TRBJ1-1, with 8 nucleotides matching TRBD1. This CDR3 comprises 15 residues. CDR1 SGDLS and CDR2 YYNGEE come from the germline V gene. V dropped 0 bases and J dropped 4; count of bases not matched to a gene: 5. The CDR3, as DNA: TGTGCCAGCAGCGTAGCGGGAACAGGGGGCACTGAAGCTTTCTTT. Translating gives CASSVAGTGGTEAFF.

The table lists this clone with a count of one. The chain joins TRBV10-2 to TRBJ2-7, with a weak D call TRBD1 (5 bases). Germline-derived CDR1 and CDR2 are WSHSY and SAAADI. The V gene lost 5 bases and the J gene lost 1 base, with 12 bases spanning the gap. The CDR3 has 14 amino acids. CDR3 loop: CASSSSGMSYEQYF. CDR3 bases: TGCGCCAGCAGTTCTTCAGGGATGTCCTACGAGCAGTACTTC.

The gene calls are TRBV29-1 and TRBJ2-7; D tentatively fits TRBD1 or TRBD2 (5 bases each). CDR1 and CDR2 (germline): SQVTM, ANQGSEA. V lost 3 bases, J lost 6 bases, and 12 bases lay in between. CDR3 length equals 12 residues. CDR3 protein: CSVDVNGGEQYF. The DNA of the CDR3 is TGCAGCGTTGATGTGAATGGGGGCGAGCAGTACTTC.

V and J are TRBV7-6 and TRBJ2-1; D perhaps matches TRBD1 (6 bases). This CDR3 comprises 14 residues. CDR1 is SGHVS and CDR2 is FNYEAQ in the germline V gene. V was trimmed by 7 bases and J by 6 bases, leaving 16 bases between them. CDR3 loop: CASIPIPRGNEQFF. The CDR3 DNA reads TGTGCCAGCATCCCGATTCCCAGGGGCAATGAGCAGTTCTTC.

The chain employs TRBV9 and TRBJ1-4; D may be TRBD1 (5 bases). This CDR3 has 13 amino acids. Trimming took 1 base from V and 6 from J, leaving 7 bases between them. Germline V gene data show CDR1 as SGDLS and CDR2 as YYNGEE. In nucleotides, the CDR3 is TGTGCCAGCAGCGTAACGGGGGATGAAAAACTGTTTTTT. It translates to CASSVTGDEKLFF.

The V and J genes are TRBV7-9 and TRBJ1-2, with D hard to call. V gave up 6 bases and J gave up 6 bases, with 17 bases separating them. This CDR3 comprises 14 residues. Germline lookup yields CDR1 SEHNR and CDR2 FQNEAQ (reference sequence). In nucleotides, the CDR3 is TGTGCCAGCAGTCCCGAGGCGGGGTACCATGGCTACACCTTC. Protein: CASSPEAGYHGYTF.

Regarding this clone: This same CDR3 is encoded by further DNA sequences in the sample. The J gene is TRBJ2-1, the V gene TRBV19; the D call may be TRBD1 or TRBD2 (5 bases each). The length of the CDR3 is 15 residues. V was shortened by 1 base and J by 4 bases, with 11 bases between the two germline ends. Germline V gene lookup returns CDR1 LNHDA and CDR2 SQIVND (reference sequence). CDR3 nucleotides: TGTGCCAGTAGTATAGGGGGGAGTGGGTACAATGAGCAGTTCTTC. It translates to CASSIGGSGYNEQFF.

The genes are TRBV9 and TRBJ2-7, with D tentatively TRBD1 (6 bases). Germline-derived CDR1 and CDR2 are SGDLS and YYNGEE. V lost 4 bases to trimming and J lost 2 bases, with 10 bases between them. The CDR3 length is 13 residues. Here the CDR3 DNA reads TGTGCCAGCAGCCCAGGGGTTACCTACGAGCAGTACTTC. This encodes CASSPGVTYEQYF.

This clone was seen once. The V gene is TRBV5-1, the J gene TRBJ1-1; 7 bases agree with TRBD1. Losses at the gene ends were 5 bases for V and 0 bases for J; bases not matched to a gene: 13. Germline CDR1 reads SGHRS; CDR2 reads YFSETQ. This CDR3 has 17 amino acids. The CDR3 DNA sequence: TGCGCCAGCAGGATTACAGGGGCGGGTGGTCTGAACACTGAAGCTTTCTTT. Its translation: CASRITGAGGLNTEAFF.

This sequence joins TRBV5-8 and TRBJ1-1; D is unresolved. CDR1 and CDR2 from the germline V gene are SGHTS and YDEGEE. This CDR3 spans 14 amino acids. Trimming took 1 base from V and 1 from J, leaving 8 bases between them. The CDR3 DNA reads TGTGCCAGCAGCTTGCTGCAAGGGAACACTGAAGCTTTCTTT. This gives the protein CASSLLQGNTEAFF.

J is TRBJ2-2 and V is TRBV28, with D perhaps matching TRBD2 (7 bases). Between the trimmed V and J ends, which lost 5 bases and 5 bases, there was a span of 15 bases. This CDR3 comprises 15 residues. Germline V gene sequence: CDR1 MDHEN, CDR2 SYDVKM. The DNA of the CDR3 is TGTGCCAGCAGTGGAAGGCGGGGGCAAACCGGGGAGCTGTTTTTT. It is translated as CASSGRRGQTGELFF. The whole variable domain, remainder taken from reference TRBV28 and TRBJ2-2, is DVKVTQSSRYLVKRTGEKVFLECVQDMDHENMFWYRQDPGLGLRLIYFSYDVKMKEKGDIPEGYSVSREKKERFSLILESASTNQTSMYLCASSGRRGQTGELFFGEGSRLTVL.

This chain joins TRBV20-1 and TRBJ2-7; D gene uncertain. V lost 2 bases and J lost 3, with 5 bases in between. Germline CDR1 DFQATT, CDR2 SNEGSKA (reference sequence). The CDR3 sequence is 11 residues long. The CDR3 sequence is CSARHSYEQYF. DNA for the CDR3: TGCAGTGCTAGACACAGCTACGAGCAGTACTTC.

The chain recombines TRBV5-1 with TRBJ2-5; no reliable D call. This CDR3 has 13 amino acids. Germline-derived CDR1 and CDR2 are SGHRS and YFSETQ. Trimming cost V 4 bases and J 5 bases, with 12 bases left between them. DNA for the CDR3: TGCGCCAGCAGCGAGATAAAATTGGAGACCCAGTACTTC. Its translation is CASSEIKLETQYF.

V gene TRBV23-1 combines with J gene TRBJ2-7; D unresolved. TRBV23-1 is filed as an ORF, its function uncertain. V was cut by 3 bases and J by 2 bases, with 2 bases left in between. This CDR3 contains 11 residues. CDR3 protein: CASSQPYEQYF. In nucleotides, the CDR3 is TGCGCCAGCAGTCAGCCCTACGAGCAGTACTTC.

This chain links TRBV7-8 with TRBJ2-7, with D unresolved. V lost 5 bases, J lost 0 bases, and 5 bases lay in between. There are 12 residues in the CDR3. Germline V gene lookup returns CDR1 SGHVS and CDR2 FQNEAQ. CDR3 protein: CASSPTSYEQYF. The CDR3 DNA sequence: TGTGCCAGCAGCCCCACCTCCTACGAGCAGTACTTC. Based on the CDR3 plus reference TRBV7-8 and TRBJ2-7, the full variable domain is GAGVSQSPRYKVAKRGQDVALRCDPISGHVSLFWYQQALGQGPEFLTYFQNEAQLDKSGLPSDRFFAERPEGSVSTLKIQRTQQEDSAVYLCASSPTSYEQYFGPGTRLTVT.

The CDR3 sequence is CASSHGQGSYEQYF. In DNA form, the CDR3 reads TGCGCCAGCAGCCACGGACAGGGGTCCTACGAGCAGTACTTC. This chain joins TRBV5-1 and TRBJ2-7; TRBD1 agrees at 9 bases. J gave up 1 base and V 4 bases, and 3 bases lay outside the gene matches. Germline CDR1 reads SGHRS; CDR2 reads YFSETQ. CDR3 length equals 14 residues.

This chain connects TRBV27 to TRBJ2-1; D gene unclear. The V gene lost 6 bases and the J gene lost 5 bases, with 11 bases spanning the gap. The CDR3 length is 13 residues. CDR1 and CDR2 (germline): MNHEY, SMNVEV (reference sequence). The CDR3 region has the DNA TGTGCCAGCAGACGCGGAAACGACAATGAGCAGTTCTTC. It yields the protein CASRRGNDNEQFF.

The chain employs TRBV6-5 and TRBJ1-2, with no clear D. V lost 6 bases and J 3 bases, leaving 14 bases between the germline ends. The CDR3 loop spans 14 amino acids. The germline CDR1 and CDR2 sequences are MNHEY and SVGAGI. The CDR3 bases are TGTGCCAGCAGGGGGAAGGCGGCAGACTATGGCTACACCTTC. The encoded protein is CASRGKAADYGYTF.

The chain joins TRBV11-2 to TRBJ1-1, with D possibly matching TRBD1 (6 bases). The CDR3 has 12 amino acids. CDR1 is SGHAT and CDR2 is FQNNGV in the germline V gene. DNA for the CDR3: TGTGCATCGGGACACCCGAACACTGAAGCTTTCTTT. It yields the protein CASGHPNTEAFF.

CDR3 DNA sequence: TGCGCCAGCAGGCAGGCTGGATCCACAGATACGCAGTATTTT. Protein product: CASRQAGSTDTQYF. The chain combines TRBV10-2 with TRBJ2-3, with D hard to call. CDR1 WSHSY and CDR2 SAAADI come from the germline V gene. Trimming took off 6 bases at V and 2 bases at J, with 12 bases between the two ends. The CDR3 runs to 14 residues.

The chain carries TRBV5-1 and TRBJ1-4; D uncertain. The CDR3 totals 14 residues. V lost 4 bases and J 4 bases, leaving 11 bases between the germline ends. The germline V gene encodes CDR1 SGHRS and CDR2 YFSETQ. This CDR3 reads CASSLRTNNEKLFF. CDR3 bases: TGCGCCAGCAGCCTTAGAACTAATAATGAAAAACTGTTTTTT.